This passage covers 3 T cell receptor beta chains from one sample sequenced in a study of T cell repertoires in cytomegalovirus infection. For these receptors, no antigen is known. Using its own MiXCR run on the reads, TCRdb lists one record per CDR3 protein. There are approximately 120,000 distinct CDR3 sequences in the sample; 25% to 35% occur only once, and about 81% lies in the top ten. The source material was CD8+ T cells from cultured PBMCs, sampled from culture after CMV antigen stimulation. The receptors here all came from a human donor in good health (CMV status not recorded). Some clones in this sample may be carry-over from other donors' samples.

In this sample, this clonotype turned up many times. V is TRBV7-2 and J is TRBJ2-1; D is unresolved. CDR3 length equals 14 residues. V gave up 1 base and J gave up 2 bases, with 6 bases separating them. CDR1 SGHTA and CDR2 FQGNSA come from the germline V gene. CDR3 nucleotide sequence: TGTGCCAGCAGCTTAGAGGCAGCCTACAATGAGCAGTTCTTC. It translates to CASSLEAAYNEQFF.

The rearrangement uses TRBV15 and TRBJ1-4; D remains unclear. Trimming pared 0 bases from V and 8 bases from J, leaving 10 bases between. The germline gives CDR1 LNHNV, CDR2 YYDKDF (reference sequence). The CDR3 runs 14 residues. The CDR3 reads CATSRDQGREKLFF. In nucleotides, the CDR3 is TGTGCCACCAGCAGAGATCAAGGGAGGGAAAAACTGTTTTTT.

The V gene is TRBV2, the J gene TRBJ1-6; possibly TRBD1 for D (6 bases). Germline V gives CDR1 SNHLY, CDR2 FYNNEI. Trimming left V 10 bases short and J 0 bases short, with 13 bases between. The length of the CDR3 is 15 residues. CDR3 sequence reads: CANRGGSSYNSPLHF. The CDR3 DNA sequence: TGTGCCAATAGAGGGGGGAGCTCCTATAATTCACCCCTCCACTTT.